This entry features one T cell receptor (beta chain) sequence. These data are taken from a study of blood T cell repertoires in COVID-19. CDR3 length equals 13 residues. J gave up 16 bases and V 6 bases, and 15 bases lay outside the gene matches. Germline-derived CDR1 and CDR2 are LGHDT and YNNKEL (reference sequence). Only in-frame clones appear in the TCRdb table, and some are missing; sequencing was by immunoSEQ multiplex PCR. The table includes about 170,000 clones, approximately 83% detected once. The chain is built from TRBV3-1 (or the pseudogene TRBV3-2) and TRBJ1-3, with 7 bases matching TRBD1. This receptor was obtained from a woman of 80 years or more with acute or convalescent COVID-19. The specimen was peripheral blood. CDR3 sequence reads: CASRLSVTGTEYF. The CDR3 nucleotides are TGTGCCAGCAGACTCTCCGTCACCGGGACAGAGTATTTT.